Sequencing of this T cell receptor beta chain was carried out in a study of cytomegalovirus exposure and HLA in healthy donors. Broader study findings: The study found most TCR sequences rare, yet found some public TCRs in many donors. A later analysis linked a missense variant in DCLRE1C to the trimming of TCR beta V and J genes.

The CDR3 is made up of 16 amino acids. Germline-derived CDR1 and CDR2 are SEHNR and FQNEAQ (reference sequence). Losses at the gene ends were 5 bases for V and 1 base for J; bases not matched to a gene: 3. Vbeta (60) and Jbeta (13) primers were used in the PCR. The assay was immunoSEQ multiplex PCR, and TCRdb's table has in-frame clones only and misses some. Counted here are approximately 300,000 clones, 84% occurring once; the ten biggest clones make up more than 1.5%. A word on this clone: Its antigen is not known.

The receptor comes from a woman aged 40-49 years in good health and CMV-seropositive. Sequenced sample: PBMCs. The chain couples TRBV7-9 to TRBJ2-2, with TRBD2 matching over 11 bases. CDR3 protein: CASSAGTSGNTGELFF. The DNA for the CDR3 is TGTGCCAGCAGCGCTGGGACTAGCGGGAACACCGGGGAGCTGTTTTTT.